The sequence of this T cell receptor (beta chain) was determined in a study of T cell responses to AZD1222 COVID-19 vaccine. Notes on the study in general: Increased Spike-specific TCR breadth and depth were observed after two AZD1222 doses. Sampled repertoires all dated from after the peak T cell response.

The data were produced by immunoSEQ multiplex PCR, yet TCRdb's version contains in-frame clones alone and is incomplete. The table includes approximately 74,000 clones, around 86% detected once. With regard to this clone: Its antigen is still unknown.

Germline CDR1 is MDHEN and CDR2 is SYDVKM. V shed 3 bases and J shed 10 bases, with 16 bases lying between them. There are 15 residues in the CDR3. The sample was peripheral blood, taken on day 0 of AZD1222 vaccination. The TCR comes from an adult in good health. This sequence joins TRBV28 and TRBJ1-6; D is unclear. The CDR3 region is CASSLAAGLRSPLHF. The CDR3, as DNA: TGTGCCAGCAGTTTGGCGGCAGGCCTTAGATCACCCCTCCACTTT. Full variable domain (missing parts from reference TRBV28 and TRBJ1-6): DVKVTQSSRYLVKRTGEKVFLECVQDMDHENMFWYRQDPGLGLRLIYFSYDVKMKEKGDIPEGYSVSREKKERFSLILESASTNQTSMYLCASSLAAGLRSPLHFGNGTRLTVT.